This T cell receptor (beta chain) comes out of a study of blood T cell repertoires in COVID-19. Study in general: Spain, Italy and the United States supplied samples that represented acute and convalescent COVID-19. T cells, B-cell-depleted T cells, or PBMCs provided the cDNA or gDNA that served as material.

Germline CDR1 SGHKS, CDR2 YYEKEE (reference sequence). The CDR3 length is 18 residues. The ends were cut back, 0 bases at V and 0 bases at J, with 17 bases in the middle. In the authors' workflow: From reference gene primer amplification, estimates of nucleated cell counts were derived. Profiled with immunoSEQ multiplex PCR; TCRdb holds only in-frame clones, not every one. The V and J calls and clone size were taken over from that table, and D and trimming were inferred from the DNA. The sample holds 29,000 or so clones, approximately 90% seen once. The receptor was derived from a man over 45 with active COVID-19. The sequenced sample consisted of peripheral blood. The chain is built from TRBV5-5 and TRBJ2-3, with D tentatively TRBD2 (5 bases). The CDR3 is CASSLGPSLGGSTDTQYF. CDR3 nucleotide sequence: TGTGCCAGCAGCTTGGGCCCTAGTTTGGGCGGGAGCACAGATACGCAGTATTTT.